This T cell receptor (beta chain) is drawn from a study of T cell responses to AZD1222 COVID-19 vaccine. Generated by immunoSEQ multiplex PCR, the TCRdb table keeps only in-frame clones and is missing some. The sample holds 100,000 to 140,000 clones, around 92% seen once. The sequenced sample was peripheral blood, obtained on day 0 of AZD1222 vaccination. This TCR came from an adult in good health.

The DNA for the CDR3 is TGTGCCAGCAGCTTTTTCCCCGGGACTTCATCCACCGGGGAGCTGTTTTTT. Protein: CASSFFPGTSSTGELFF. V and J are TRBV7-2 and TRBJ2-2, with a tentative D call TRBD2 (6 bases). This CDR3 comprises 17 residues. From germline, CDR1 is SGHTA and CDR2 FQGNSA. The V and J ends lost 3 bases and 4 bases respectively, with 18 bases between them.